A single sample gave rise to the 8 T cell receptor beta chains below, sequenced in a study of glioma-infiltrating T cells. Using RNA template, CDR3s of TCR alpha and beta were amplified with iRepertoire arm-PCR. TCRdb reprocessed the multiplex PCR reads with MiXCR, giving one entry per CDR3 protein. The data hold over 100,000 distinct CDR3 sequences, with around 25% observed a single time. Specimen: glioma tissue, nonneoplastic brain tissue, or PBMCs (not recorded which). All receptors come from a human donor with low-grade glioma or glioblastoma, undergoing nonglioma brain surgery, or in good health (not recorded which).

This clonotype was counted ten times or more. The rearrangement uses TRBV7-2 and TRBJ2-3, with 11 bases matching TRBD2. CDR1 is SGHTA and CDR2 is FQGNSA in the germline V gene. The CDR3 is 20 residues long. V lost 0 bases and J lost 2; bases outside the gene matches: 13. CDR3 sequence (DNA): TGTGCCAGCAGCTTAGCGCAACTAGCGGGAGTTTTGAGTTACACAGATACGCAGTATTTT. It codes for CASSLAQLAGVLSYTDTQYF.

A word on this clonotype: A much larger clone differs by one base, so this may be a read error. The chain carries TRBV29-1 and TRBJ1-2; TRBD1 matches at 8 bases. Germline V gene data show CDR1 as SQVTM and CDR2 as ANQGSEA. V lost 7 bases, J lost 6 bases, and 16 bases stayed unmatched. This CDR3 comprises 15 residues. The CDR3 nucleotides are TGCAGCGCTGCTTTACTCCGGACAGGGATAAATGGCTACACCTTC. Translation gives CSAALLRTGINGYTF.

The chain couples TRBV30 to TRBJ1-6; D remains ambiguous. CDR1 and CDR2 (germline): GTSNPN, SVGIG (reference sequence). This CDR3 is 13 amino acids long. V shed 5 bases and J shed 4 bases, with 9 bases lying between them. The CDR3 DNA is TGTGCCTGGCGGAGTGGATATAATTCACCCCTCCACTTT. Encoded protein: CAWRSGYNSPLHF.

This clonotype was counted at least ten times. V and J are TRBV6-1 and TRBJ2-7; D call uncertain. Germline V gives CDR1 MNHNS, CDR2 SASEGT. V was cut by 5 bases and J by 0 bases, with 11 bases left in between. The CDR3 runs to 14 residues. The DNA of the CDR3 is TGTGCCAGCAGTCGCCGTATGAGCTCCTACGAGCAGTACTTC. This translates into CASSRRMSSYEQYF.

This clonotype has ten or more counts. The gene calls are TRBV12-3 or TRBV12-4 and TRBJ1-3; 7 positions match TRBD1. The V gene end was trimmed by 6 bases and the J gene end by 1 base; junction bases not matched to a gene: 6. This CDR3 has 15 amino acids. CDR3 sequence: CASRPLTGSGNTIYF. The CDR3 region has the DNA TGTGCCAGCAGACCATTGACAGGGTCTGGAAACACCATATATTTT.

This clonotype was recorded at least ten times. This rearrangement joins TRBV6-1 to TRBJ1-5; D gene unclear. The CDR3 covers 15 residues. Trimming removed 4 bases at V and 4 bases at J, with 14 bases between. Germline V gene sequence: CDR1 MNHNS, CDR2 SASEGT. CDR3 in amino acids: CASSANPEGNQPQHF. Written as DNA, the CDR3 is TGTGCCAGCAGTGCAAATCCCGAAGGGAATCAGCCCCAGCATTTT.

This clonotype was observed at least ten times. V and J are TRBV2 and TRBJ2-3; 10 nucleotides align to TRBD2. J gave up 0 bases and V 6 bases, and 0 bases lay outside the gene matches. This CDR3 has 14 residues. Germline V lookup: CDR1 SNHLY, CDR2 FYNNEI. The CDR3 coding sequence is TGTGCCAGCAGACTAGCGGGGAGCACAGATACGCAGTATTTT. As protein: CASRLAGSTDTQYF.

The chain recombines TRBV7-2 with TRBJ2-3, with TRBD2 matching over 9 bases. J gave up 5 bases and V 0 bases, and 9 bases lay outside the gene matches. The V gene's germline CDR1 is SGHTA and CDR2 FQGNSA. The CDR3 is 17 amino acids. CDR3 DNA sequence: TGTGCCAGCAGCTTAGCCCTGACTAGCGGCTTCGTAGATACGCAGTATTTT. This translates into CASSLALTSGFVDTQYF.